Listed below are T cell receptor beta chains from one sample, sequenced in a study of cytomegalovirus exposure and HLA in healthy donors. Assay used: immunoSEQ multiplex PCR; TCRdb lists only in-frame clones, some missing. The sample has under 200,000 clones; around 84% are singletons. The sequenced sample consisted of PBMCs. All receptors come from a man in his fifties in good health and CMV-seropositive. The CDR3 runs from the conserved cysteine through the conserved F or W. A D gene is named only where the DNA matches it firmly. Clone size is not always given. Where it is, it says once, few, many or a class for expanded clones.

cdr3_nt cdr3_aa cdr3_length d_call v_call clone_size j_call
TGTGCCAGTAGTGTCAGAGACACACCCCGAAACACCATATATTTT CASSVRDTPRNTIYF 15 . TRBV19 . TRBJ1-3
TGTGCCAGCAGCCAACAGGGGAATTCACCCCTCCACTTT CASSQQGNSPLHF 13 TRBD1 TRBV7-9 . TRBJ1-6
TGTGCCAGCAGTCCTGGGACAGGGGGTTATGGCTACACCTTC CASSPGTGGYGYTF 14 TRBD1 TRBV9 . TRBJ1-2
TGTGCCAGCAGCTTGGGACTAACCTCCTACGAGCAGTACTTC CASSLGLTSYEQYF 14 TRBD2 TRBV11-2 . TRBJ2-7
TGTGCCAGCAGTTCGGACAGGGGTAACAACGAGCAGTACTTC CASSSDRGNNEQYF 14 TRBD1 TRBV6-1 . TRBJ2-7
TGTGCCAGCAGTGCGACAGACTGGAGCAATCAGCCCCAGCATTTT CASSATDWSNQPQHF 15 . TRBV2 . TRBJ1-5
TGTGCCAGTAGCCCACTTAGGAGCTATGGCTACACCTTC CASSPLRSYGYTF 13 . TRBV19 . TRBJ1-2
TGCAGCGTTAAGACCGCGGGGAGCACAGATACGCAGTATTTT CSVKTAGSTDTQYF 14 . TRBV29-1 . TRBJ2-3
TGTGCCAGCACACAGGGGGCGGACTACGAGCAGTACTTC CASTQGADYEQYF 13 TRBD1 TRBV11-2 . TRBJ2-7
TGCGCCAGCAGCGAGCTGGCGGATTACAATGAGCAGTTCTTC CASSELADYNEQFF 14 . TRBV5-1 . TRBJ2-1
TGCAGCGTTGAAGAACTGACAAACGAGCAGTACTTC CSVEELTNEQYF 12 . TRBV29-1 . TRBJ2-7
TGCGCCAGCAGTCAATTCCAGGAACTTGGGCATTTT CASSQFQELGHF 12 . TRBV23-1 . TRBJ1-5
TGTGCCAGCAGTCGCACAGGGGGCAATGAGCAGTTCTTC CASSRTGGNEQFF 13 TRBD1 TRBV5-4 . TRBJ2-1
TGTGCCAGTAGTCTTAGCGGACCCTACGAGCAGTACTTC CASSLSGPYEQYF 13 . TRBV19 once TRBJ2-7
TGTGCCAGCAGCTTGGTAGCACGGAACACTGAAGCTTTCTTT CASSLVARNTEAFF 14 . TRBV27 . TRBJ1-1
TGTGCCAGTAGTATTATCGGGGGGACCATTAATGAGCAGTTCTTC CASSIIGGTINEQFF 15 TRBD2 TRBV19 . TRBJ2-1
TGCAGCGTTGTAGGTGAGGCTGGAAACACCATATATTTT CSVVGEAGNTIYF 13 . TRBV29-1 . TRBJ1-3
TGTGCCAGCAGCCTCTATAGCGGGAGACGGAATGAGCAGTTCTTC CASSLYSGRRNEQFF 15 TRBD2 TRBV11-2 . TRBJ2-1
TGCAGCGTTGATCAGGGCTACGAGCAGTACTTC CSVDQGYEQYF 11 . TRBV29-1 . TRBJ2-7
TGTGCCAGCAGCCCCATGCTAGCGGGGGCTTTCAATGAGCAGTTCTTC CASSPMLAGAFNEQFF 16 TRBD2 TRBV27 . TRBJ2-1
TGTGCCAGCAGTCGACAGGGGCGGAACACTGAAGCTTTCTTT CASSRQGRNTEAFF 14 TRBD1 TRBV6-5 . TRBJ1-1
TGTGCCAGCAGCTTAGTCCCGGGGGGGAGCGTCGATACGCAGTATTTT CASSLVPGGSVDTQYF 16 TRBD2 TRBV11-3 few TRBJ2-3
TGTGCCAGCAGCTTCGGAGCTAATCAGCCCCAGCATTTT CASSFGANQPQHF 13 . TRBV7-2 . TRBJ1-5
TGCGCCAGCAGCTCGACAGGGTTCACTGAAGCTTTCTTT CASSSTGFTEAFF 13 TRBD1 TRBV5-1 . TRBJ1-1
TGTGCCAGCAGTTACTCGACAGGGTATGGCTACACCTTC CASSYSTGYGYTF 13 TRBD1 TRBV6-5 . TRBJ1-2
TGTGCCAGCAGTGAACAGGACAGGGATGCAACTAATGAAAAACTGTTTTTT CASSEQDRDATNEKLFF 17 TRBD1 TRBV2 . TRBJ1-4
TGTGCCAGTCGGGTTTTTAATGAAAAACTGTTTTTT CASRVFNEKLFF 12 . TRBV19 once TRBJ1-4
TGTGCCAGCAGCTCGAGGGGGCTGTCGGGCCTTACTGAAGCTTTCTTT CASSSRGLSGLTEAFF 16 TRBD1 TRBV11-2 . TRBJ1-1
TGTGCCAGCAGTTACCAGGGACAGAACTATGGCTACACCTTC CASSYQGQNYGYTF 14 TRBD1 TRBV6-5 . TRBJ1-2
TGCGCCAGCAGCCAGTTCACAGGGAACACCGGGGAGCTGTTTTTT CASSQFTGNTGELFF 15 . TRBV4-1 . TRBJ2-2
TGCGCCAGCAGTGAGTCGGGGGGGCGCGACTATGGCTACACCTTC CASSESGGRDYGYTF 15 . TRBV10-2 . TRBJ1-2
TGTGCCACCAGCGACCCTCCGTACAGGGAGAGCACTGAAGCTTTCTTT CATSDPPYRESTEAFF 16 . TRBV15 . TRBJ1-1
TGTGCCAGCAGCACCAGGACAGGTGGCTACACCTTC CASSTRTGGYTF 12 TRBD1 TRBV5-8 . TRBJ1-2